This TCR beta chain came from a study of T cells in Graves' hyperthyroidism and ophthalmopathy. RNA transcripts served as the template for amplifying TCR beta CDR3 regions. The primer set for the first-round RT-PCR of the TCR CDR3 was HTBI. TCRdb called the multiplex PCR reads again in MiXCR, with one record for every CDR3 protein. The profile shows approximately 600,000 distinct CDR3 sequences, 14% of them singletons. The CDR3 has 16 residues. V trimming: 5 bases; J trimming: 2 bases; junction bases outside the gene matches: 7. Looked up from germline, CDR1 is SNHLY and CDR2 is FYNNEI. Used for diagnoses were clinical symptoms, serum thyroxine and TRAb, thyroid ultrasound and orbital computed tomography.

V is TRBV2 and J is TRBJ2-5; 11 bases map to TRBD2. Material: blood. The TCR originated in a young woman with Graves' ophthalmopathy. The CDR3 loop is CASSSYGTSGQETQYF. The DNA of the CDR3 is TGTGCCAGCAGTAGCTACGGGACTAGCGGTCAAGAGACCCAGTACTTC.